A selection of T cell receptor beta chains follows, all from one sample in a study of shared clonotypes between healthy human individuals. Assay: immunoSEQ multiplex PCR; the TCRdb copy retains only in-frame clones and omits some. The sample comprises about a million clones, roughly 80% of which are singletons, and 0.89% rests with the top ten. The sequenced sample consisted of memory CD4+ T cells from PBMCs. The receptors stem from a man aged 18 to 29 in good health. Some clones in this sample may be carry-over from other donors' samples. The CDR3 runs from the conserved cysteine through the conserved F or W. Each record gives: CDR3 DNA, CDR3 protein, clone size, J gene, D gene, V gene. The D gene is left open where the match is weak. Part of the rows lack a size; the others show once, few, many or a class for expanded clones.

TGTGCCAGCAGCGCCCAGGCGCTCTTCACAGATACGCAGTATTTT,CASSAQALFTDTQYF,-,TRBJ2-3,-,TRBV7-9
TGTGCCAGCAGTTCCTCAGATACGCAGTATTTT,CASSSSDTQYF,-,TRBJ2-3,-,TRBV28
TGTGCCAGCAGCTTGTTTGGGGGACAGGGTAGCAATCAGCCCCAGCATTTT,CASSLFGGQGSNQPQHF,-,TRBJ1-5,TRBD1,TRBV5-5
TGTGCCAGCAGCCCCAGGGCCTCCTTCTACAATGAGCAGTTCTTC,CASSPRASFYNEQFF,many,TRBJ2-1,-,TRBV7-9
TGTGCCAGCAGCTTAGGCCTGGGACAGTCCTCCTACAATGAGCAGTTCTTC,CASSLGLGQSSYNEQFF,-,TRBJ2-1,TRBD1,TRBV11-3
TGCGCCAGCAGCCAAGAAGTAACAGGGGAGGATGAAGCTTTCTTT,CASSQEVTGEDEAFF,-,TRBJ1-1,TRBD1,TRBV4-3
TGTGCCAGCAGTTTCGGACAGGGCTTAGATTACACTGAAGCTTTCTTT,CASSFGQGLDYTEAFF,few,TRBJ1-1,TRBD1,TRBV28
TGTGCCAGCAGCTTAGTGGCAGGGGGCCTCTATGGCTACACCTTC,CASSLVAGGLYGYTF,-,TRBJ1-2,TRBD1,TRBV7-2
TGTGCCAGCCGGGACCCAGACACTGAAGCTTTCTTT,CASRDPDTEAFF,-,TRBJ1-1,-,TRBV6-1
TGTGCCAGCAGCAAAGGGGGGAGAGGGGTCACTGAAGCTTTCTTT,CASSKGGRGVTEAFF,-,TRBJ1-1,-,TRBV21-1
TGTGCCAGCAGCCTAAGAGGACAGCGGGGCTCTGAAGCTTTCTTT,CASSLRGQRGSEAFF,many,TRBJ1-1,-,TRBV11-2
TGTGCCAGCAGCTTAAGAGGGGCAGATACGCAGTATTTT,CASSLRGADTQYF,-,TRBJ2-3,-,TRBV7-2
TGTGCCAGTAGTAAACAGGCTCATGATGAAAAACTGTTTTTT,CASSKQAHDEKLFF,-,TRBJ1-4,-,TRBV19
TGTGCCAGCAGTGATGGGAGACAAGACCATCTTTTCACAGATACGCAGTATTTT,CASSDGRQDHLFTDTQYF,-,TRBJ2-3,-,TRBV25-1
TGCGCCAGCAGTGAGTCGGGTTTCAGGGGAAGTTCAGGAGATACGCAGTATTTT,CASSESGFRGSSGDTQYF,-,TRBJ2-3,-,TRBV10-1
TGTGCCAGCAGCCCGCCGGGGAGAGGAGACACCGGGGAGCTGTTTTTT,CASSPPGRGDTGELFF,-,TRBJ2-2,-,TRBV5-4